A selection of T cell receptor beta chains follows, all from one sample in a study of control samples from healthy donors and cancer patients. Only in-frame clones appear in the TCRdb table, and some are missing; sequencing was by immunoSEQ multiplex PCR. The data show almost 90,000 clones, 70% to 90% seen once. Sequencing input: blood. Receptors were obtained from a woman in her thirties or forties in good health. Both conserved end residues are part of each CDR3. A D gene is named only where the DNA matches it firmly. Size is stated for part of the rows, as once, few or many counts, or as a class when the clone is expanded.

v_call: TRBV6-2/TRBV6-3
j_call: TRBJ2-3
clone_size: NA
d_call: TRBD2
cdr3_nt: TGTGCCAGCAGTCCGCGGGGGTTCACAGATACGCAGTATTTT
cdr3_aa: CASSPRGFTDTQYF

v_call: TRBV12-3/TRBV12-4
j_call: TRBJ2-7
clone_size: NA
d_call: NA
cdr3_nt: TGTGCCAGCAGTCCCCCCCACTCCTACGAGCAGTACTTC
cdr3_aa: CASSPPHSYEQYF

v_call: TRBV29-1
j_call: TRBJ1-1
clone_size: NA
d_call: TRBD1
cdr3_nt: TGCAGCGTTTCCCAGGGACAGGGTGGGGGATGGGTAGGCGAAGCTTTCTTT
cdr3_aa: CSVSQGQGGGWVGEAFF

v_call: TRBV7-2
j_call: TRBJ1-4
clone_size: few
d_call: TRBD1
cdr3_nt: TGTGCCAGCAGCTTAAACAGGGGGCGGGGTGAAAAACTGTTTTTT
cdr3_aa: CASSLNRGRGEKLFF

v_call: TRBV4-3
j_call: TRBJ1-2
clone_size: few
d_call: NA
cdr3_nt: TGCGCCAGCAGCCAAGGAACCGCTAACTATGGCTACACCTTC
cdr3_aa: CASSQGTANYGYTF

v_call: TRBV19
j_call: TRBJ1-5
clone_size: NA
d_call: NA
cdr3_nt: TGTGCCAGTAGCCCCGGGACGGGCAAAAATCAGCCCCAGCATTTT
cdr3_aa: CASSPGTGKNQPQHF

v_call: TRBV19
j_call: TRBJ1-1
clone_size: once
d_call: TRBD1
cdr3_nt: TGTGCCAGTAGTACCCGGACAGGGGTCGATACTGAAGCTTTCTTT
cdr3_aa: CASSTRTGVDTEAFF

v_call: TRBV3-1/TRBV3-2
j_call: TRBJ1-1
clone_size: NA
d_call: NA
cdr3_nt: TGTGCCAGCAGCCAAGATACAGAGAACACTGAAGCTTTCTTT
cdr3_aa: CASSQDTENTEAFF

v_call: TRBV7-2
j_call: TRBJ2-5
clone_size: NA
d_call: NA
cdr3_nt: TGTGCCAGCAGCTTGAGGAGGGAAGAGACCCAGTACTTC
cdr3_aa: CASSLRREETQYF

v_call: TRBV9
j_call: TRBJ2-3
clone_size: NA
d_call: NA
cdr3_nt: TGTGCCAGCAGCGTAGCGGCGGGGAGAATTCCTGATACGCAGTATTTT
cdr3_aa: CASSVAAGRIPDTQYF